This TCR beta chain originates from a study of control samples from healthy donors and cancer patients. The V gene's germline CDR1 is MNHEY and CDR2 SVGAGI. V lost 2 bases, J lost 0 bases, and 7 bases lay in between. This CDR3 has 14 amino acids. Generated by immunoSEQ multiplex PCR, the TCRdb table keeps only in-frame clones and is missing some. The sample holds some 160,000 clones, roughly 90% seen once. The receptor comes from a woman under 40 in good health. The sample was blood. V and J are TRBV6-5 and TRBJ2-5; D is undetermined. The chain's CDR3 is CASSYPGYQETQYF. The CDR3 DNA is TGTGCCAGCAGTTACCCAGGCTACCAAGAGACCCAGTACTTC.